This entry lists 15 T cell receptor beta chains sequenced from one sample in a study of blood T cell repertoires in COVID-19. Produced via immunoSEQ multiplex PCR; TCRdb's table is partial and in-frame only. The profile shows around 140,000 clones, about 85% of them singletons. The source material was peripheral blood. These TCRs come from a human donor with COVID-19, enrolled during active disease. The donor label of this sample is uncertain.

The chain has TRBV30 and TRBJ2-1; the match to TRBD2 covers 7 bases. V shed 2 bases, J shed 2 bases, and the junction held 9 bases outside the gene matches. Per germline, CDR1 GTSNPN and CDR2 SVGIG (reference sequence). The CDR3 loop spans 16 amino acids. CDR3 loop: CAWSKGGRGAYNEQFF. CDR3 bases: TGTGCCTGGAGTAAGGGCGGGAGAGGGGCCTACAATGAGCAGTTCTTC.

The chain employs TRBV12-3 or TRBV12-4 and TRBJ1-2; TRBD1 aligns across 9 bases. The CDR3 length is 12 residues. V shed 2 bases, J shed 13 bases, and the junction held 5 bases outside the gene matches. The DNA for the CDR3 is TGTGCCAGCAGTTTACAACAGGGGGCGAGCACCTTC. It is translated as CASSLQQGASTF.

There are a few counts of this clone. The chain uses TRBV11-2 and TRBJ2-3, with 8 bases aligning to TRBD2. Trimming removed 1 base from V and 0 bases from J; junction bases left unmatched: 0. The germline V gene encodes CDR1 SGHAT and CDR2 FQNNGV. This CDR3 has 15 residues. CDR3 in DNA: TGTGCCAGCAGCTTAGCGGGGGGGAGCACAGATACGCAGTATTTT. It translates to CASSLAGGSTDTQYF.

This chain connects TRBV25-1 to TRBJ1-3, with D maybe TRBD1 (5 bases). CDR3 length: 18 amino acids. Germline loops: CDR1 MGHDK, CDR2 SYGVNS. V gave up 3 bases and J gave up 1 base, with 19 bases separating them. This CDR3 reads CASSDPQWTPSSGNTIYF. The DNA for the CDR3 is TGTGCCAGCAGTGACCCTCAATGGACACCCTCTTCTGGAAACACCATATATTTT.

This clone was observed once. The gene calls are TRBV25-1 and TRBJ2-2; 7 bases are a match to TRBD1. In germline, CDR1 is MGHDK, CDR2 SYGVNS. V was pared by 6 bases and J by 2 bases, with 6 bases of the junction left unmatched. The CDR3 loop spans 15 amino acids. CDR3: CASSRGTDNTGELFF. The CDR3 DNA is TGTGCCAGCAGCAGGGGGACAGACAACACCGGGGAGCTGTTTTTT.

The CDR3 coding sequence is TGTGCCAGCGCCCCCTCTAGTCGAGTTCAGCCCCAGCATTTT. Its translation: CASAPSSRVQPQHF. This chain links TRBV2 with TRBJ1-5; D is undetermined. The germline CDR1 and CDR2 sequences are SNHLY and FYNNEI. V lost 8 bases to trimming and J lost 6 bases, with 17 bases between them. The length of the CDR3 is 14 residues. The full variable domain, rest sourced from reference TRBV2 and TRBJ1-5, is EPEVTQTPSHQVTQMGQEVILRCVPISNHLYFYWYRQILGQKVEFLVSFYNNEISEKSEIFDDQFSVERPDGSNFTLKIRSTKLEDSAMYFCASAPSSRVQPQHFGDGTRLSIL.

This chain uses TRBV19 with TRBJ2-2; D gene unclear. This CDR3 is built from 14 residues. Germline assignment: CDR1 LNHDA and CDR2 SQIVND (reference sequence). Trimming took off 3 bases at V and 1 base at J, with 6 bases between the two ends. CDR3 nucleotides: TGTGCCAGTAGTATTACAGAGAACACCGGGGAGCTGTTTTTT. It translates to CASSITENTGELFF.

V and J are TRBV29-1 and TRBJ2-3; weak D call: TRBD2 (7 bases). Germline assignment: CDR1 SQVTM and CDR2 ANQGSEA. Trimming cost V 7 bases and J 1 base, with 15 bases left between them. The CDR3 covers 14 residues. The CDR3 DNA is TGCAGCGGGGGAGGGGACACAGGCACAGATACGCAGTATTTT. This codes for CSGGGDTGTDTQYF.

The chain couples TRBV6-5 to TRBJ2-5, with 7 bases aligning to TRBD1. Germline V gene data show CDR1 as MNHEY and CDR2 as SVGAGI. J was trimmed by 5 bases and V by 8 bases; bases with no gene match: 2. This CDR3 contains 11 residues. This CDR3 reads CASARGETQYF. The CDR3 nucleotides are TGTGCCAGCGCCAGGGGGGAGACCCAGTACTTC.

This chain's CDR3 is CASSDNRPSYEQYF. Here the CDR3 DNA reads TGTGCCAGCAGTGACAACAGGCCCTCCTACGAGCAGTACTTC. This sequence joins TRBV6-1 and TRBJ2-7, with TRBD1 as a possible D gene (5 bases). CDR1 and CDR2 from the germline V gene are MNHNS and SASEGT. Trimming removed 3 bases from V and 0 bases from J, with 9 bases in between. This CDR3 is built from 14 residues.

The chain employs TRBV14 and TRBJ2-7; 10 nucleotides agree with TRBD2. Germline V gene sequence: CDR1 SGHDN, CDR2 FVKESK. This CDR3 comprises 19 residues. J gave up 5 bases and V 4 bases, and 20 bases lay outside the gene matches. CDR3 region: CASSRRLGGELAGRNEQYF. As DNA, the CDR3 is TGTGCCAGCAGCCGGCGGCTTGGGGGGGAACTAGCGGGGAGGAACGAGCAGTACTTC.

V usage is TRBV4-1 and J usage is TRBJ2-2; D unclear. V was cut by 4 bases and J by 1 base, with 7 bases left in between. The germline V gene has CDR1 MGHRA and CDR2 YSYEKL. The CDR3 totals 14 residues. The CDR3 is CASSPPRNTGELFF. The CDR3 nucleotides read TGCGCCAGCAGCCCCCCCCGGAACACCGGGGAGCTGTTTTTT.

This clone occurred a few times. This sequence joins TRBV7-9 and TRBJ2-7; D perhaps matches TRBD1 (6 bases). Germline V gene lookup returns CDR1 SEHNR and CDR2 FQNEAQ (reference sequence). Trimming pared 7 bases from V and 5 bases from J, leaving 12 bases between. This CDR3 region has 12 residues. CDR3 DNA: TGTGCCAGCACCGCACGGACAGACGAGCAGTACTTC. Protein sequence: CASTARTDEQYF.

V usage is TRBV18 and J usage is TRBJ1-6, with D uncertain. Germline V CDR1 and CDR2: KGHSH, LQKENI. The CDR3 contains 14 residues. Trimming pared 3 bases from V and 10 bases from J, leaving 13 bases between. Here the CDR3 DNA reads TGTGCCAGCTCACCTCGTCGGTGGGCCTCACCCCTCCACTTT. Its translation: CASSPRRWASPLHF.

The J gene is TRBJ2-3, the V gene TRBV7-9; 11 positions agree with TRBD2. Trimming took 5 bases from V and 3 from J; bases not matched to a gene: 7. The germline V gene has CDR1 SEHNR and CDR2 FQNEAQ (reference sequence). The CDR3 length is 16 residues. The CDR3 sequence: CASSPYLAGGTDTQYF. CDR3 coding DNA: TGTGCCAGCAGCCCTTACCTAGCGGGGGGAACAGATACGCAGTATTTT. Supplemented by reference TRBV7-9 and TRBJ2-3, the full variable domain reads DTGVSQNPRHKITKRGQNVTFRCDPISEHNRLYWYRQTLGQGPEFLTYFQNEAQLEKSRLLSDRFSAERPKGSFSTLEIQRTEQGDSAMYLCASSPYLAGGTDTQYFGPGTRLTVL.